The 29 T cell receptor beta chains listed next were all sequenced from one sample in a study of blood T cell repertoires in COVID-19. Assay: immunoSEQ multiplex PCR; the TCRdb copy retains only in-frame clones and omits some. The data show about 250,000 clones, around 85% seen once. Sample: peripheral blood. These receptors all stem from a human donor with COVID-19, enrolled during active disease. The donor label of this sample is uncertain.

This chain joins TRBV28 and TRBJ2-1; TRBD2 matches 15 bases. The J segment lost 0 bases and the V segment lost 6 bases, leaving 9 bases of the junction unmatched. In germline, CDR1 is MDHEN, CDR2 SYDVKM. The CDR3 loop spans 19 amino acids. The CDR3 coding sequence is TGTGCCAGCAGGGGACCGGGACTAGCGGGAGGCCGCTCCTACAATGAGCAGTTCTTC. Its translation is CASRGPGLAGGRSYNEQFF. The variable domain in full, with the rest retrieved from reference TRBV28 and TRBJ2-1, is DVKVTQSSRYLVKRTGEKVFLECVQDMDHENMFWYRQDPGLGLRLIYFSYDVKMKEKGDIPEGYSVSREKKERFSLILESASTNQTSMYLCASRGPGLAGGRSYNEQFFGPGTRLTVL.

This chain connects TRBV28 to TRBJ1-6, with TRBD1 identical over 8 bases. Germline values: CDR1 MDHEN, CDR2 SYDVKM. CDR3 length: 15 residues. The V segment lost 5 bases and the J segment 4 bases; nucleotides outside the gene matches: 4. The CDR3 DNA reads as TGTGCCAGCAGTGCCGACAGGGGATATAATTCACCCCTCCACTTT. Encoded protein: CASSADRGYNSPLHF.

The chain joins TRBV7-6 to TRBJ2-1; weak D call: TRBD2 (5 bases). V was trimmed by 6 bases and J by 0 bases, leaving 12 bases between them. This CDR3 comprises 15 residues. Germline assignment: CDR1 SGHVS and CDR2 FNYEAQ. The CDR3 coding sequence is TGTGCCAGCAGTCAAGGACTGGCCTCCTACAATGAGCAGTTCTTC. Encoded protein: CASSQGLASYNEQFF.

This clone was seen a single time. The chain uses TRBV20-1 and TRBJ1-5; TRBD1 agrees at 7 bases. In germline, CDR1 is DFQATT, CDR2 SNEGSKA (reference sequence). Unmatched junction bases numbered 14, after V lost 3 bases and J lost 9 bases. The CDR3 sequence is 15 residues long. The CDR3 sequence: CSASYTTGPYRPQHF. CDR3 nucleotides: TGCAGTGCTAGTTACACGACAGGGCCATACCGGCCCCAGCATTTT.

This chain uses TRBV19 with TRBJ1-1; no clear D gene. Trimming shortened V by 8 bases and J by 1 base, and 5 bases separated the two germline ends. Germline-derived CDR1 and CDR2 are LNHDA and SQIVND (reference sequence). This CDR3 region has 11 residues. The CDR3 protein is CASSQNTEAFF. CDR3 DNA: TGTGCCAGTTCCCAGAACACTGAAGCTTTCTTT.

V and J are TRBV2 and TRBJ1-6; possibly TRBD1 for D (5 bases). V was trimmed by 4 bases and J by 10 bases, leaving 11 bases between them. Germline lookup yields CDR1 SNHLY and CDR2 FYNNEI. This CDR3 region has 13 residues. CDR3 bases: TGTGCCAGCAGTGGCAGGGTTTGGTCACCCCTCCACTTT. Protein: CASSGRVWSPLHF.

The chain combines TRBV19 with TRBJ1-3; unclear D gene. Deletions cut 5 bases from V and 0 bases from J, with 14 bases between. The CDR3 runs to 16 residues. Germline V CDR1 and CDR2: LNHDA, SQIVND (reference sequence). CDR3 region: CASSLLPDISGNTIYF. The CDR3, as DNA: TGTGCCAGTAGTCTCCTCCCAGATATCTCTGGAAACACCATATATTTT.

The V call is TRBV9, the J call TRBJ2-5, with 9 bases fitting TRBD2. V lost 0 bases to trimming and J lost 0 bases; unmatched junction nucleotides: 3. The germline gives CDR1 SGDLS, CDR2 YYNGEE. This CDR3 is 16 amino acids long. CDR3 coding DNA: TGTGCCAGCAGCGTAGCGGCGGGAGGGTACCAAGAGACCCAGTACTTC. It translates to CASSVAAGGYQETQYF. Full variable domain (outside the CDR3, taken from reference TRBV9 and TRBJ2-5): DSGVTQTPKHLITATGQRVTLRCSPRSGDLSVYWYQQSLDQGLQFLIQYYNGEERAKGNILERFSAQQFPDLHSELNLSSLELGDSALYFCASSVAAGGYQETQYFGPGTRLLVL.

This chain uses TRBV9 with TRBJ1-1; 8 bases are shared with TRBD1. Germline loops: CDR1 SGDLS, CDR2 YYNGEE. This CDR3 is 15 amino acids long. Unmatched junction bases numbered 7, after V lost 6 bases and J lost 0 bases. CDR3 DNA sequence: TGTGCCAGCAAGGACAGGGAAGGCCTGAACACTGAAGCTTTCTTT. Translated, it gives CASKDREGLNTEAFF.

The chain is built from TRBV9 and TRBJ2-1, with 8 bases aligning to TRBD2. Per germline, CDR1 SGDLS and CDR2 YYNGEE. This CDR3 region has 15 residues. V shed 4 bases, J shed 8 bases, and the junction held 11 bases outside the gene matches. This CDR3 reads CASSPGRLAIHEQFF. In nucleotides, the CDR3 is TGTGCCAGCAGCCCAGGGCGACTAGCGATCCATGAGCAGTTCTTC. The full variable domain, rest sourced from reference TRBV9 and TRBJ2-1, is DSGVTQTPKHLITATGQRVTLRCSPRSGDLSVYWYQQSLDQGLQFLIQYYNGEERAKGNILERFSAQQFPDLHSELNLSSLELGDSALYFCASSPGRLAIHEQFFGPGTRLTVL.

The chain joins TRBV5-1 to TRBJ2-2; tentatively, D is TRBD2 (5 bases). The V and J ends lost 4 bases and 3 bases respectively, with 16 bases between them. This CDR3 contains 16 residues. Germline CDR1 is SGHRS and CDR2 is YFSETQ. CDR3 in amino acids: CASSPHSGMDTGELFF. The CDR3 coding sequence is TGCGCCAGCAGCCCACACAGCGGTATGGACACCGGGGAGCTGTTTTTT. Drawing the rest from reference TRBV5-1 and TRBJ2-2, the complete variable domain is KAGVTQTPRYLIKTRGQQVTLSCSPISGHRSVSWYQQTPGQGLQFLFEYFSETQRNKGNFPGRFSGRQFSNSRSEMNVSTLELGDSALYLCASSPHSGMDTGELFFGEGSRLTVL.

The chain recombines TRBV3-1 (or the pseudogene TRBV3-2) with TRBJ1-3; no clear D. The ends were cut back, 1 base at V and 0 bases at J, with 7 bases in the middle. The CDR3 has 15 amino acids. The germline V gene has CDR1 LGHDT and CDR2 YNNKEL (reference sequence). Here the CDR3 DNA reads TGTGCCAGCAGCCAAGGGGCCGACTCTGGAAACACCATATATTTT. Its translation: CASSQGADSGNTIYF.

This chain links TRBV19 with TRBJ2-5; tentatively, D is TRBD1 (7 bases). CDR1 LNHDA and CDR2 SQIVND come from the germline V gene (reference sequence). Trimming left V 2 bases short and J 5 bases short, with 15 bases between. CDR3 length equals 15 residues. This CDR3 reads CASSITGDSGETQYF. The CDR3 DNA reads TGTGCCAGTAGTATAACGGGGGACAGTGGGGAGACCCAGTACTTC.

The gene calls are TRBV5-6 and TRBJ1-4; 11 bases match TRBD1. V was clipped by 3 bases and J by 7 bases; unmatched bases: 11. Germline lookup yields CDR1 SGHDT and CDR2 YYEEEE. The length of the CDR3 is 17 residues. The CDR3 reads CASSSRTGGLGFEKLFF. DNA for the CDR3: TGTGCCAGCAGCTCACGGACAGGGGGCCTCGGGTTTGAAAAACTGTTTTTT.

The rearrangement uses TRBV25-1 and TRBJ2-2; tentative D call: TRBD1 (5 bases). This CDR3 contains 14 residues. V gave up 3 bases and J gave up 1 base, with 6 bases separating them. Germline lookup yields CDR1 MGHDK and CDR2 SYGVNS. CDR3 nucleotides: TGTGCCAGCAGTGACACAGGGAACACCGGGGAGCTGTTTTTT. Encoded protein: CASSDTGNTGELFF.

This chain joins TRBV20-1 and TRBJ2-3; 7 nucleotides align to TRBD2. V was pared by 3 bases and J by 0 bases, with 9 bases of the junction left unmatched. The CDR3 extends over 16 amino acids. Germline loops: CDR1 DFQATT, CDR2 SNEGSKA (reference sequence). The CDR3 is CSASVTSAASTDTQYF. Written as DNA, the CDR3 is TGCAGTGCTAGTGTCACTAGCGCTGCTAGCACAGATACGCAGTATTTT.

The chain joins TRBV3-1 (or the pseudogene TRBV3-2) to TRBJ2-2; 12 nucleotides line up with TRBD2. In germline, CDR1 is LGHDT, CDR2 YNNKEL (reference sequence). V shed 0 bases, J shed 1 base, and the junction held 9 bases outside the gene matches. The length of the CDR3 is 20 residues. This CDR3 reads CASSQEWRLAGEGNTGELFF. The CDR3 nucleotides are TGTGCCAGCAGCCAAGAGTGGAGACTAGCGGGAGAGGGGAACACCGGGGAGCTGTTTTTT.

The J gene is TRBJ1-2, the V gene TRBV15; TRBD1 matches 8 bases. The CDR3 contains 13 residues. Germline CDR1 reads LNHNV; CDR2 reads YYDKDF (reference sequence). V lost 0 bases, J lost 7 bases, and 1 base stayed unmatched. Written as DNA, the CDR3 is TGTGCCACCAGCAGAGACAGGGGGCTTGGCTACACCTTC. It translates to CATSRDRGLGYTF.

V usage is TRBV6-4 and J usage is TRBJ1-6; a possible D gene is TRBD1 (5 bases). V lost 2 bases, J lost 9 bases, and 11 bases lay in between. Germline CDR1 is MRHNA and CDR2 is SNTAGT. CDR3 length: 14 amino acids. For the CDR3, the DNA is TGTGCCAGCAGTGACGGGACTCGGGGTTCACCCCTCCACTTT. It specifies CASSDGTRGSPLHF.

The chain carries TRBV7-2 and TRBJ1-4, with TRBD1 matching over 8 bases. CDR3 length equals 14 residues. J gave up 8 bases and V 6 bases, and 8 bases lay outside the gene matches. Germline V gene data show CDR1 as SGHTA and CDR2 as FQGNSA. CDR3 sequence: CASSSRGPGEKLFF. In DNA, the CDR3 is TGTGCCAGCAGTTCCAGGGGGCCTGGGGAAAAACTGTTTTTT.

The genes are TRBV5-5 and TRBJ1-1, with D unclear. V lost 3 bases, J lost 6 bases, and 15 bases lay in between. Germline CDR1 reads SGHKS; CDR2 reads YYEKEE (reference sequence). This CDR3 comprises 14 residues. CDR3 nucleotide sequence: TGTGCCAGCAGCTCGGTCCTTAACTTCGCTGAAGCTTTCTTT. This codes for CASSSVLNFAEAFF.

This rearrangement joins TRBV28 to TRBJ1-5, with no clear D. CDR3 size: 17 residues. Germline-derived CDR1 and CDR2 are MDHEN and SYDVKM. The ends were cut back, 1 base at V and 0 bases at J, with 13 bases in the middle. The CDR3 DNA sequence: TGTGCCAGCAGTTTATCTCGGGGTCCATATAGCAATCAGCCCCAGCATTTT. Protein sequence: CASSLSRGPYSNQPQHF.

V gene TRBV14 combines with J gene TRBJ2-6; D call uncertain. The CDR3 covers 14 residues. The V end was cut by 4 bases, the J end by 1 base, with 5 bases between. Germline values: CDR1 SGHDN, CDR2 FVKESK. The DNA for the CDR3 is TGTGCCAGCAGCCTGGAGTCTGGGGCCAACGTCCTGACTTTC. It specifies CASSLESGANVLTF.

This chain links TRBV7-9 with TRBJ1-2; TRBD1 aligns across 7 bases. V trimming: 6 bases; J trimming: 5 bases; junction bases outside the gene matches: 9. The CDR3 runs 14 residues. Germline assignment: CDR1 SEHNR and CDR2 FQNEAQ (reference sequence). The CDR3 protein is CASRRGQETYGYTF. DNA for the CDR3: TGTGCCAGCAGGCGCGGACAGGAGACTTATGGCTACACCTTC.

The chain carries TRBV7-2 and TRBJ2-5; 7 bases are a match to TRBD1. Unmatched junction bases numbered 7, after V lost 5 bases and J lost 1 base. The length of the CDR3 is 15 residues. CDR1 is SGHTA, CDR2 FQGNSA, per germline. The CDR3 here is CASSKGGQSQETQYF. The CDR3 coding sequence is TGTGCCAGCAGCAAAGGGGGACAGTCCCAAGAGACCCAGTACTTC.

The rearrangement uses TRBV6-1 and TRBJ2-5, with D possibly matching TRBD2 (6 bases). The germline V gene encodes CDR1 MNHNS and CDR2 SASEGT. There are 13 residues in the CDR3. V was clipped by 3 bases and J by 5 bases, with 10 bases between them. Written as DNA, the CDR3 is TGTGCCAGCAGTGAGACTAGATTGGAGACCCAGTACTTC. This gives the protein CASSETRLETQYF.

This clone was recorded once. CDR3 nucleotides: TGCAGCGTTCAGGGGGCGCGAGACACAGATACGCAGTATTTT. Protein product: CSVQGARDTDTQYF. The chain employs TRBV29-1 and TRBJ2-3, with 8 bases lining up with TRBD1. Germline CDR1 SQVTM, CDR2 ANQGSEA. With V trimmed by 5 bases and J by 2 bases, 6 bases remained unmatched. The CDR3 is 14 residues long.

V gene TRBV5-1 combines with J gene TRBJ2-5, with D hard to call. The CDR3 totals 13 residues. CDR1 is SGHRS and CDR2 is YFSETQ in the germline V gene. Trimming removed 0 bases at V and 0 bases at J, with 3 bases between. CDR3 nucleotides: TGCGCCAGCAGCTTGGCGGACCAAGAGACCCAGTACTTC. Translation gives CASSLADQETQYF.

The chain is built from TRBV9 and TRBJ2-1; D is ambiguous. Trimming left V 0 bases short and J 9 bases short, with 10 bases between. Germline-derived CDR1 and CDR2 are SGDLS and YYNGEE. The CDR3 has 13 residues. Written as DNA, the CDR3 is TGTGCCAGCAGCGTAGGATTTAGTCGTGAGCAGTTCTTC. This gives the protein CASSVGFSREQFF. The full variable domain, completed using reference TRBV9 and TRBJ2-1, is DSGVTQTPKHLITATGQRVTLRCSPRSGDLSVYWYQQSLDQGLQFLIQYYNGEERAKGNILERFSAQQFPDLHSELNLSSLELGDSALYFCASSVGFSREQFFGPGTRLTVL.